This TCR beta chain comes out of a study of blood T cell repertoires in COVID-19 (dated by TCRdb to the early 2020s). Context from the whole study: The collaborator samples originated in the United States, Italy and Spain and spanned the acute and convalescent phases of COVID-19. The repertoires were released in a freely available public database meant as a resource for research on the immune response to SARS-CoV-2. Nearly every sample came with metadata listing a de-identified subject ID, COVID-19 status, age in years and sex. Subjects who had been exposed to COVID-19, were actively infected with it, or had recovered from it provided the deeply sampled blood TCRbeta repertoires that made up the dataset. The material from the prospective study consisted of cDNA or gDNA derived from T cells, B-cell-depleted T cells, or PBMCs. The samples were drawn from two sources: the first 160 participants of the ongoing ImmuneRACE study, and approximately 1,300 subjects contributed by 6 global collaborators. HLA class I and class II types, where available, came from metadata supplied by the sample provider rather than from assay-based typing. The paper's findings and limits, for the study overall: How much clinical and demographic metadata was included differed by source and by participant, and the metadata was provided uncurated.

In Seattle, one collaborating source enrolled patients while the infection was active and tracked those patients longitudinally over the course of disease. Whole blood was collected in K2EDTA tubes by collaborating institutions according to the institutions' own protocols. For TCRbeta analysis, collaborators shipped samples as frozen whole blood, isolated PBMCs, or DNA extracted from either of those sample types. This clone was picked up one time. Its recognized antigen is unknown. The input lacks base qualities; no much larger clone sits a single base away. TCRbeta CDR3 regions were amplified from genomic DNA by means of the immunoSEQ Assay, a bias-controlled multiplex PCR. Concerning the study's data processing: The number of nucleated cells in each sample was estimated from the amplification of reference gene primers within the assay. To quantify the absolute abundance of each unique TCRbeta CDR3 rearrangement, sequence reads were collapsed and filtered. Productive Simpson clonality was computed per sample as the square root of Simpson's diversity index over productive rearrangements. TCRdb's version of the immuneACCESS table is confined to in-frame rearrangements and falls short of the full clone set. An unresolved V gene accounts for under half of the shortfall where checked; the remainder is of unknown origin. V, J and clone size were drawn from that table, and D and trimming were deduced from the DNA. This sample has approximately 200,000 clones in its table, and around 94% of those were observed once. Clones ranked in the top ten supply approximately 0.8% of the sample.

The CDR3 goes from the cysteine to the phenylalanine over 13 residues. The sequence is cut down to CDR3 DNA, 39 bases in frame from base 1. Trimming at the junction amounts to 6 bases on V and 4 bases on J, and the germline ends lie 12 bases apart. This chain joins TRBV12-3 or TRBV12-4 to TRBJ1-2; possibly the D gene is TRBD1, per 6 matching bases. This TCR derives from a man aged 30-40 years with COVID-19, enrolled during active disease. Sequencing was done on a sample of peripheral blood. The CDR3: CASSPDRRYGYTF. The sequenced DNA: TGTGCCAGCAGCCCTGACAGGCGCTATGGCTACACCTTC.